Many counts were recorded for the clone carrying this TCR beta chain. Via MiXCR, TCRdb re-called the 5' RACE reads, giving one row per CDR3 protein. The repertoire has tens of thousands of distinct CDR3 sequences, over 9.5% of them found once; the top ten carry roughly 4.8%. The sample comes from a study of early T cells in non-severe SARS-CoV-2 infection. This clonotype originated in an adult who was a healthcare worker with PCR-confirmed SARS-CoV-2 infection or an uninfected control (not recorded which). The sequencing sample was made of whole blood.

The CDR3 DNA sequence: TGCAGCGTTGAACCAGCGGAGAACACCGGGGAGCTGTTTTTT. Amino acids: CSVEPAENTGELFF. This chain uses TRBV29-1 with TRBJ2-2, with TRBD2 as a possible D gene (5 bases). V gave up 2 bases and J gave up 1 base, with 8 bases separating them. Germline lookup yields CDR1 SQVTM and CDR2 ANQGSEA. CDR3 length equals 14 residues.